This TCR beta chain came from a study of control samples from healthy donors and cancer patients. Clones were read by immunoSEQ multiplex PCR, and TCRdb kept only the in-frame ones, dropping some. The table lists roughly 50,000 clones, 85% to 95% of them singletons. This CDR3 contains 15 residues. CDR1 and CDR2 from the germline V gene are SQVTM and ANQGSEA. V shed 1 base and J 11 bases; nucleotides not matched to a gene: 14. Source material: PBMCs. The sequence was collected from a man aged 30 to 39 with colorectal cancer. The chain couples TRBV29-1 to TRBJ2-3; 8 positions agree with TRBD2. CDR3 in amino acids: CSVEGSSGVPRGQYF. Here the CDR3 DNA reads TGCAGCGTTGAAGGTAGTAGCGGGGTACCCCGGGGGCAGTATTTT.